The entry below gives a single T cell receptor beta chain sequence along with its context. Its antigen is still unknown. Once RNA had been extracted, it was reverse transcribed into cDNA to act as the sequencing template. Produced via immunoSEQ multiplex PCR; TCRdb's table is partial and in-frame only. The sample gives nearly 200,000 clones, over 45% of which show up once; 5% to 6% is in the top ten. Germline CDR1 reads SGDLS; CDR2 reads YYNGEE. Between the trimmed V and J ends, which lost 2 bases and 1 base, there was a span of 9 bases. The CDR3 runs to 14 residues. The sample is drawn from a study of CD8+ T cells in alopecia areata. Study background: A regimen of oral tofacitinib, 5 to 10 mg twice daily, was given to treated patients.

Notes on the study in general: Both scalp clonality and the expanded CD8+ clones among the top 100 showed a significant decrease with tofacitinib. Tofacitinib did not eliminate many expanded lesional clones from scalp or blood. Higher clonality than in normal scalp was seen in lesional scalp, especially alopecia totalis/universalis.

Treatment indicated: oral pan-JAK inhibitor, 5-10 mg twice daily. The chain links TRBV9 to TRBJ1-1; D is ambiguous. The source material was CD4+ T cells sorted from blood, sampled at week 24, from a patient treated with tofacitinib. This TCR came from a human donor with alopecia areata. This CDR3 is CASSVADSNTEAFF. The CDR3 DNA sequence: TGTGCCAGCAGCGTGGCAGACTCGAACACTGAAGCTTTCTTT.